The clone carrying this T cell receptor (beta chain) was picked up many times. Its specificity is unknown. This entry belongs to a study of breast tumors, draining lymph nodes, adjacent tissues. Study-wide findings and caveats: Compared with lymph nodes, tumors were less diverse; compared with nontumor tissue, more. Data only fit, rather than demonstrated, lymph node origin of most tumor T cells. Data fit most tumor T cells coming from lymph node, expanding in tumor. Compared with basal-like, luminal-like tumors shared significantly more repertoire with nontumor tissue.

The lymph nodes were axillary draining lymph nodes from breast cancer patients. This CDR3 is 13 amino acids long. The germline V gene has CDR1 SGHRS and CDR2 YFSETQ. V dropped 4 bases and J dropped 0 bases, with 8 bases sitting between them. MiXCR, applied by TCRdb to the multiplex PCR reads, yields one record per CDR3 protein. Of 270,000 or so distinct CDR3 sequences in the sample, under 35% were seen once. The sequenced sample consisted of axillary lymph node tissue. The clonotype was recovered from a female donor with breast cancer. Some clones in this sample may be carry-over from other donors' samples. The chain has TRBV5-1 and TRBJ2-7; possibly TRBD1 for D (5 bases). The CDR3 here is CASSPDNSYEQYF. The CDR3 DNA follows: TGCGCCAGCAGCCCGGACAACTCCTACGAGCAGTACTTC.